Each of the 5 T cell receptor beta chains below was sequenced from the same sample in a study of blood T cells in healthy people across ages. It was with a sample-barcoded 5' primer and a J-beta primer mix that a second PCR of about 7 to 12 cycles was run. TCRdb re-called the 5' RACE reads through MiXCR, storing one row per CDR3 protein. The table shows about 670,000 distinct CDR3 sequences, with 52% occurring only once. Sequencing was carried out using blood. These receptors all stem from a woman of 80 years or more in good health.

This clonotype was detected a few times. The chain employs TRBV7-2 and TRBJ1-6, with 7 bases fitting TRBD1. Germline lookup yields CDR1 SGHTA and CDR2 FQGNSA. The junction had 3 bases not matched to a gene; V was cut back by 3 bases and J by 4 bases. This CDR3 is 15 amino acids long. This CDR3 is CASSFSGQYNSPLHF. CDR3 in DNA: TGTGCCAGCAGCTTTTCGGGACAGTATAATTCACCCCTCCACTTT.

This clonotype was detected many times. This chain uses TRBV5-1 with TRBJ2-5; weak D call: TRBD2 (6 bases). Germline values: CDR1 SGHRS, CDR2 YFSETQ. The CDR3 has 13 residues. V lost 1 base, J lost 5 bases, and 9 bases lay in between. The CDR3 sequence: CASSLYGGETQYF. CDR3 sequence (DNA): TGCGCCAGCAGCTTGTATGGGGGGGAGACCCAGTACTTC. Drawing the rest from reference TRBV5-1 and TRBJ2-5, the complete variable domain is KAGVTQTPRYLIKTRGQQVTLSCSPISGHRSVSWYQQTPGQGLQFLFEYFSETQRNKGNFPGRFSGRQFSNSRSEMNVSTLELGDSALYLCASSLYGGETQYFGPGTRLLVL.

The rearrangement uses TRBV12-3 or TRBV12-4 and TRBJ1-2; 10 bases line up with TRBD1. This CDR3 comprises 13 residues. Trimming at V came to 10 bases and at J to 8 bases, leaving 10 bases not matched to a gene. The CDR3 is CATTDRGNEGYTF. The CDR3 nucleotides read TGTGCCACCACGGACAGGGGGAATGAGGGCTACACCTTC.

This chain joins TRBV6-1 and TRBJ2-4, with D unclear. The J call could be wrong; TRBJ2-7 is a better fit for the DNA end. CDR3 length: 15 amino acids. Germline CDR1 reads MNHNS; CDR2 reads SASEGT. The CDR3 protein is CASSEGQLSTYEQYF. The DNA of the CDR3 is TGTGCCAGCAGTGAAGGGCAACTCAGTACCTACGAGCAGTACTTC.

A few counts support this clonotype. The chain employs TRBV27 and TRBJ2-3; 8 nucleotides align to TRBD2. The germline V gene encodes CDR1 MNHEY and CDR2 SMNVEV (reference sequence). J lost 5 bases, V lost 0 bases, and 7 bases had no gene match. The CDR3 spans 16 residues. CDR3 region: CASSLSRGLGRDTQYF. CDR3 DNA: TGTGCCAGCAGTTTATCGAGGGGACTAGGGAGAGATACGCAGTATTTT.